The 16 T cell receptor beta chains listed next were all sequenced from one sample in a study of regulatory and conventional T cells in breast cancer. TCRdb fed the PCR reads into MiXCR, producing one record per CDR3 protein. The repertoire holds approximately 9,700 distinct CDR3 sequences, nearly 35% seen once, with 4.5% to 6.5% in the top ten. Sequencing input: conventional T cells from blood. These receptors were taken from a male donor in good health.

This clonotype was counted only a few times. The gene calls are TRBV12-3 or TRBV12-4 and TRBJ1-6; D gene unclear. The CDR3 length is 12 residues. V was cut by 5 bases and J by 12 bases, with 11 bases left in between. CDR3 coding DNA: TGTGCCAGCAGTCGGAAATCTCTACCCCTCCACTTT. As protein: CASSRKSLPLHF.

As to this clonotype: A much larger clonotype is one base distant, so this may be a read error. This chain joins TRBV28 and TRBJ1-3; tentative D call: TRBD1 (5 bases). The length of the CDR3 is 14 residues. The germline gives CDR1 MDHEN, CDR2 SYDVKM. The CDR3 spells CASSPTGRGNTIHF. CDR3 nucleotides: TGTGCCAGCAGTCCTACCGGGAGGGGAAACACCATACATTTT.

This rearrangement joins TRBV7-2 to TRBJ2-5; a weak D match, TRBD1 (5 bases). This CDR3 spans 14 amino acids. From germline, CDR1 is SGHTA and CDR2 FQGNSA. V dropped 5 bases and J dropped 4 bases, with 14 bases sitting between them. The CDR3 coding sequence is TGTGCCAGCAGCCGCGCAGGGTTTGGAGAGACCCAGTACTTC. Encoded protein: CASSRAGFGETQYF.

The J gene is TRBJ2-5, the V gene TRBV7-9; TRBD1 matches at 10 bases. V trimming: 3 bases; J trimming: 5 bases; junction bases outside the gene matches: 3. The germline CDR1 and CDR2 sequences are SEHNR and FQNEAQ (reference sequence). The CDR3 extends over 14 amino acids. The CDR3 sequence is CASSLTGGAETQYF. The CDR3 nucleotides read TGTGCCAGCAGCTTGACAGGGGGCGCGGAGACCCAGTACTTC.

The table lists this clonotype with a few counts. V and J are TRBV13 and TRBJ1-1, with a weak D call TRBD1 (6 bases). The CDR3 loop spans 15 amino acids. V dropped 4 bases and J dropped 1 base, with 13 bases sitting between them. Germline CDR1 reads PRHDT; CDR2 reads FYEKMQ (reference sequence). The CDR3 coding sequence is TGTGCCAGCAGCTATAGGGGACAAGCGAACACTGAAGCTTTCTTT. This codes for CASSYRGQANTEAFF.

This clonotype was seen just once. CDR3 loop: CASRTTASNEKLFF. The CDR3 nucleotides are TGTGCCAGCAGGACGACAGCTTCTAATGAAAAACTGTTTTTT. The rearrangement uses TRBV12-3 or TRBV12-4 and TRBJ1-4, with a tentative D call TRBD1 (5 bases). This CDR3 is 14 amino acids long. The ends were cut back, 6 bases at V and 3 bases at J, with 11 bases in the middle.

This sequence joins TRBV28 and TRBJ1-5; tentatively, D is TRBD1 (5 bases). The length of the CDR3 is 16 residues. V was pared by 6 bases and J by 1 base, with 16 bases between. Germline V gene data show CDR1 as MDHEN and CDR2 as SYDVKM. The CDR3, as DNA: TGTGCCAGCAGGATAACAAGGGGCGCGAGCAATCAGCCCCAGCATTTT. It specifies CASRITRGASNQPQHF.

This clonotype has just a few counts. This chain connects TRBV12-3 or TRBV12-4 to TRBJ2-1, with 10 bases lining up with TRBD2. The CDR3 is 15 residues long. Germline trimming cut 6 bases from V and 7 bases from J; bases unmatched to any gene: 9. CDR3 bases: TGTGCCAGCAGCCGAAGGGCTAGCGGGAGTAATGAGCAGTTCTTC. Its protein is CASSRRASGSNEQFF.

This clonotype qualifies as medium-sized. The chain carries TRBV7-2 and TRBJ1-5, with TRBD1 matching 10 bases. Germline V gene lookup returns CDR1 SGHTA and CDR2 FQGNSA. With V trimmed by 5 bases and J by 7 bases, 8 bases remained unmatched. The CDR3 runs 15 residues. CDR3 sequence (DNA): TGTGCCAGCAGCCCCCCCGGGACAGGGGTCCAGCCCCAGCATTTT. As protein: CASSPPGTGVQPQHF.

A note on this clonotype: The germline gene is not matched at one end of the junction; a read error may be the cause. The genes are TRBV4-2 and TRBJ2-7; TRBD2 might be the D (5 bases). The germline CDR1 and CDR2 sequences are LGHNA and YNFKEQ. This CDR3 is 15 amino acids long. CDR3 region: CASSQESRGWDEQYF. The CDR3 region has the DNA TGCGCCAGCAGCCAAGAATCCCGGGGTTGGGACGAGCAGTACTTC.

This clonotype was counted a few times. CDR3 coding DNA: TGTGCCAGCACCACCCAACCGGGGGCCAAAACTGAAGCTTTCTTT. Translated, it gives CASTTQPGAKTEAFF. The V gene is TRBV12-3 or TRBV12-4, the J gene TRBJ1-1, with a tentative D call TRBD1 (6 bases). The CDR3 is 15 amino acids. The germline V and J ends were trimmed by 7 bases and 5 bases, with 20 bases remaining between them.

V usage is TRBV7-2 and J usage is TRBJ2-3; 11 bases map to TRBD1. CDR3 length: 16 amino acids. V lost 3 bases, J lost 1 base, and 3 bases stayed unmatched. Germline assignment: CDR1 SGHTA and CDR2 FQGNSA. CDR3 coding DNA: TGTGCCAGCAGCTTGCGGGGACAGGGGGGCACAGATACGCAGTATTTT. Encoded protein: CASSLRGQGGTDTQYF.

The chain is built from TRBV24-1 and TRBJ2-7, with unresolved D. The germline gives CDR1 KGHDR, CDR2 SFDVKD. The CDR3 covers 16 residues. V lost 1 base, J lost 0 bases, and 12 bases lay in between. The CDR3 protein is CATSDLGTPGSYEQYF. DNA of the CDR3: TGTGCCACCAGTGATTTAGGAACCCCGGGCTCCTACGAGCAGTACTTC.

The chain carries TRBV7-9 and TRBJ2-2; 8 bases line up with TRBD2. The CDR3 contains 17 residues. V shed 0 bases, J shed 0 bases, and the junction held 3 bases outside the gene matches. The germline V gene encodes CDR1 SEHNR and CDR2 FQNEAQ (reference sequence). CDR3 loop: CASSLARGAPNTGELFF. The CDR3 coding sequence is TGTGCCAGCAGCTTAGCGCGGGGGGCCCCGAACACCGGGGAGCTGTTTTTT.

The table lists this clonotype with a few counts. The chain employs TRBV5-6 and TRBJ2-2; D remains unclear. Germline CDR1 is SGHDT and CDR2 is YYEEEE. V lost 2 bases, J lost 0 bases, and 8 bases lay in between. The length of the CDR3 is 15 residues. Here the CDR3 reads CASSFWSANTGELFF. CDR3 nucleotide sequence: TGTGCCAGCAGCTTTTGGTCAGCGAACACCGGGGAGCTGTTTTTT.

As for this clonotype: At one of its ends the junction is not consistent with the germline gene, which may arise from a read error. V is TRBV7-2 and J is TRBJ2-3; weak D call: TRBD2 (7 bases). Germline values: CDR1 SGHTA, CDR2 FQGNSA. The CDR3 has 15 residues. The CDR3 loop reads CASSLLTGGTGTQYF. DNA of the CDR3: TGTGCCAGCAGCTTACTGACGGGGGGCACAGGTACGCAGTATTTT.